These 20 T cell receptor beta chains were sequenced from one sample in a study of T cells after yellow fever vaccination. MiXCR, run by TCRdb on the 5' RACE reads, gives a single entry per CDR3 protein. The sample includes about 370,000 distinct CDR3 sequences, approximately 10% of them seen just once. Material: PBMCs, obtained on the day of the first yellow fever vaccination. These receptors all come from a man aged 18 to 29 who received the YFV17D yellow fever vaccine.

A few counts support this clonotype. The chain links TRBV2 to TRBJ1-3, with D unresolved. CDR3 length: 14 amino acids. Trimming left V 6 bases short and J 2 bases short, with 11 bases between. Germline V CDR1 and CDR2: SNHLY, FYNNEI. CDR3 sequence reads: CASRSQETGNTIYF. DNA of the CDR3: TGTGCCAGCAGAAGCCAGGAGACTGGAAACACCATATATTTT. Combining the CDR3 with reference TRBV2 and TRBJ1-3 gives the whole variable domain EPEVTQTPSHQVTQMGQEVILRCVPISNHLYFYWYRQILGQKVEFLVSFYNNEISEKSEIFDDQFSVERPDGSNFTLKIRSTKLEDSAMYFCASRSQETGNTIYFGEGSWLTVV.

This clonotype was counted only a few times. This chain connects TRBV12-3 or TRBV12-4 to TRBJ2-3, with TRBD1 identical over 8 bases. There are 15 residues in the CDR3. With 7 bases clipped from V and 2 bases from J, the junction kept 8 bases outside the gene matches. The CDR3 region is CASTLGQGTTDTQYF. CDR3 in DNA: TGTGCCAGCACCTTAGGACAGGGAACCACAGATACGCAGTATTTT.

The chain carries TRBV7-2 and TRBJ1-1; 9 nucleotides agree with TRBD1. CDR1 and CDR2 (germline): SGHTA, FQGNSA. The CDR3 contains 14 residues. Trimming removed 6 bases from V and 8 bases from J; junction bases left unmatched: 10. The CDR3 reads CASRDRGIIGEAFF. The DNA for the CDR3 is TGTGCCAGCAGAGACAGGGGGATTATCGGGGAAGCTTTCTTT.

This chain uses TRBV2 with TRBJ2-1; 8 bases fit TRBD1. Germline-derived CDR1 and CDR2 are SNHLY and FYNNEI. This CDR3 is 14 amino acids long. J was trimmed by 4 bases and V by 7 bases; bases with no gene match: 6. CDR3 region: CASIPGQAYNEQFF. The CDR3 DNA is TGTGCCAGCATTCCGGGACAGGCGTACAATGAGCAGTTCTTC.

The chain joins TRBV7-2 to TRBJ2-7, with unresolved D. V lost 5 bases and J 0 bases, leaving 23 bases between the germline ends. The germline V gene has CDR1 SGHTA and CDR2 FQGNSA. The CDR3 is 18 residues long. CDR3 sequence (DNA): TGTGCCAGCAGCGCAGCGAGGAGTCAGGTCAATCCCTCCTACGAGCAGTACTTC. Protein product: CASSAARSQVNPSYEQYF.

This rearrangement joins TRBV11-2 to TRBJ1-3; D gene uncertain. The CDR3 contains 13 residues. The germline V and J ends were trimmed by 5 bases and 1 base, with 6 bases remaining between them. Germline assignment: CDR1 SGHAT and CDR2 FQNNGV. CDR3 sequence: CASSARSGNTIYF. Here the CDR3 DNA reads TGTGCCAGCAGCGCCAGATCTGGAAACACCATATATTTT.

In this sample, this clonotype turned up a few times. The chain combines TRBV7-2 with TRBJ2-7, with 11 bases matching TRBD1. The CDR3 is 15 residues long. The germline V gene encodes CDR1 SGHTA and CDR2 FQGNSA. V gave up 2 bases and J gave up 3 bases; unmatched junction bases: 3. CDR3 bases: TGTGCCAGCAGCTTATCGGGGACAGGGGGCTACGAGCAGTACTTC. Residues: CASSLSGTGGYEQYF.

At least ten counts were recorded for this clonotype. V and J are TRBV5-4 and TRBJ2-3; 9 bases fit TRBD2. Germline loops: CDR1 SGHNT, CDR2 YYREEE (reference sequence). J lost 1 base, V lost 5 bases, and 5 bases had no gene match. This CDR3 has 15 residues. The CDR3: CASSPSGVRTDTQYF. CDR3 bases: TGTGCCAGCAGTCCTAGCGGGGTGCGCACAGATACGCAGTATTTT.

This clonotype has a handful of counts. For the CDR3, the DNA is TGCGCCAGCAGCAAGGGACTAGCGGGGGCGAAAGATACGCAGTATTTT. Its protein is CASSKGLAGAKDTQYF. The J gene is TRBJ2-3, the V gene TRBV5-1; 14 bases are shared with TRBD2. This CDR3 has 16 amino acids. After removal of 4 bases from V and 5 bases from J, the junction contained 6 bases not matched to a gene. Germline V gives CDR1 SGHRS, CDR2 YFSETQ. Based on the CDR3 plus reference TRBV5-1 and TRBJ2-3, the full variable domain is KAGVTQTPRYLIKTRGQQVTLSCSPISGHRSVSWYQQTPGQGLQFLFEYFSETQRNKGNFPGRFSGRQFSNSRSEMNVSTLELGDSALYLCASSKGLAGAKDTQYFGPGTRLTVL.

Ten or more counts support this clonotype. This chain uses TRBV29-1 with TRBJ2-7; weak D call: TRBD2 (6 bases). Germline CDR1 and CDR2: SQVTM and ANQGSEA. V dropped 7 bases and J dropped 9 bases, with 13 bases sitting between them. This CDR3 is built from 10 residues. CDR3 in amino acids: CSARRGRQYF. As DNA, the CDR3 is TGCAGCGCCCGGAGGGGACGGCAGTACTTC.

This rearrangement joins TRBV6-2 or TRBV6-3 to TRBJ2-3, with 10 positions matching TRBD1. With 4 bases clipped from V and 11 bases from J, the junction kept 12 bases outside the gene matches. The CDR3 is made up of 15 amino acids. The V gene's germline CDR1 is MNHEY and CDR2 SVGEGT. The CDR3 coding sequence is TGTGCCAGCAGTTCGAGGACAGGGGGAGGGTTAAGGCAGTATTTT. This encodes CASSSRTGGGLRQYF.

This clonotype was recorded a few times. The rearrangement uses TRBV6-5 and TRBJ2-1, with no clear D. V lost 4 bases to trimming and J lost 6 bases, with 7 bases between them. The germline CDR1 and CDR2 sequences are MNHEY and SVGAGI. The CDR3 consists of 12 residues. The CDR3 sequence is CASSSHRNEQFF. The DNA of the CDR3 is TGTGCCAGCAGTTCACACCGCAATGAGCAGTTCTTC.

This clonotype appeared a few times. The chain carries TRBV6-1 and TRBJ2-7; tentatively, D is TRBD2 (6 bases). The germline gives CDR1 MNHNS, CDR2 SASEGT. V shed 0 bases and J shed 4 bases, with 7 bases lying between them. The CDR3 totals 13 residues. The CDR3 nucleotides are TGTGCCAGCAGTGAAGCCGCGGGGTACGAGCAGTACGTC. This translates into CASSEAAGYEQYV.

The sample holds a few counts of this clonotype. This rearrangement joins TRBV5-1 to TRBJ2-2; D is possibly TRBD1 (5 bases). V lost 4 bases and J lost 5, with 18 bases in between. This CDR3 contains 16 residues. The germline V gene has CDR1 SGHRS and CDR2 YFSETQ. CDR3 in DNA: TGCGCCAGCAGCCCACCCGACCGCAGGGCAACCGGGGAGCTGTTTTTT. It translates to CASSPPDRRATGELFF.

The V gene is TRBV30, the J gene TRBJ2-3; D is possibly TRBD2 (5 bases). From germline, CDR1 is GTSNPN and CDR2 SVGIG (reference sequence). Trimming shortened V by 2 bases and J by 2 bases, and 8 bases separated the two germline ends. The CDR3 consists of 13 residues. CDR3 nucleotides: TGTGCCTGGAGTCCCGGGGACACAGATACGCAGTATTTT. Amino acids: CAWSPGDTDTQYF.

The chain carries TRBV12-3 or TRBV12-4 and TRBJ2-7, with 7 bases lining up with TRBD1. Trimming at V came to 8 bases and at J to 0 bases, leaving 10 bases not matched to a gene. This CDR3 has 15 residues. The CDR3 loop is CASGARDSSSYEQYF. The CDR3, as DNA: TGTGCCAGCGGGGCAAGGGACAGCAGCTCCTACGAGCAGTACTTC.

The sample holds a few counts of this clonotype. This chain uses TRBV7-2 with TRBJ2-1; D gene ambiguous. The germline V gene encodes CDR1 SGHTA and CDR2 FQGNSA. This CDR3 region has 15 residues. V was shortened by 1 base and J by 4 bases, with 11 bases between the two germline ends. As DNA, the CDR3 is TGTGCCAGCAGCTTAGAAGTCAGCATTTACAATGAGCAGTTCTTC. This codes for CASSLEVSIYNEQFF.

This clonotype has at least ten counts. V gene TRBV5-1 combines with J gene TRBJ2-1, with 8 nucleotides matching TRBD2. This CDR3 contains 16 residues. In germline, CDR1 is SGHRS, CDR2 YFSETQ. J lost 9 bases, V lost 0 bases, and 11 bases had no gene match. CDR3 sequence (DNA): TGCGCCAGCAGCTTGGACGGGCCGGGGGGGTCGGGTGAGCAGTTCTTC. Its protein is CASSLDGPGGSGEQFF.

This clonotype occurred a few times. The chain is built from TRBV9 and TRBJ1-4; maybe TRBD1 (6 bases). Trimming pared 3 bases from V and 10 bases from J, leaving 13 bases between. The CDR3 runs 13 residues. Germline V lookup: CDR1 SGDLS, CDR2 YYNGEE. The DNA of the CDR3 is TGTGCCAGCAGCGAGGAGGGGGTCGGAAAACTGTTTTTT. Protein sequence: CASSEEGVGKLFF.

This clonotype was seen only a few times. The CDR3 loop is CASKGQGTGELFF. DNA of the CDR3: TGTGCCAGCAAGGGACAGGGGACCGGGGAGCTGTTTTTT. This chain links TRBV6-1 with TRBJ2-2, with 10 bases identical to TRBD1. The CDR3 is made up of 13 amino acids. Per the germline V gene, CDR1 is MNHNS and CDR2 is SASEGT. V lost 7 bases, J lost 5 bases, and 1 base stayed unmatched.